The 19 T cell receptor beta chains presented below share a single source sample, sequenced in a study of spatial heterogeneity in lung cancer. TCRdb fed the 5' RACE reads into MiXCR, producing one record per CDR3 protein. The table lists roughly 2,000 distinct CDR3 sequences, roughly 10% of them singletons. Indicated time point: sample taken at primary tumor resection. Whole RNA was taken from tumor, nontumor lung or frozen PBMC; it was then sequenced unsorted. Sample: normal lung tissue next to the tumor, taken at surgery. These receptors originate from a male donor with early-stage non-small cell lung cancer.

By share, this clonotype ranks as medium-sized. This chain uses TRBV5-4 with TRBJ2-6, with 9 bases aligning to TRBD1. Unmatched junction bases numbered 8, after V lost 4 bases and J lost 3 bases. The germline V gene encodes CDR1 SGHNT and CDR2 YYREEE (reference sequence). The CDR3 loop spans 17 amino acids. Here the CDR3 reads CASSANRGLGGANVLTF. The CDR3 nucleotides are TGTGCCAGCAGCGCCAACAGGGGGCTGGGTGGGGCCAACGTCCTGACTTTC.

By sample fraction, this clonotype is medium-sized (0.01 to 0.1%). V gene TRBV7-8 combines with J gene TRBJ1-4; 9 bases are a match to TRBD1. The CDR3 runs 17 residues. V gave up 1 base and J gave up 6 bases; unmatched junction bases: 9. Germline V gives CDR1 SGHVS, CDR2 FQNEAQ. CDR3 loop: CASSLGPTGGEDEKLFF. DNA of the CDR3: TGTGCCAGCAGCTTAGGTCCCACAGGGGGCGAGGATGAAAAACTGTTTTTT.

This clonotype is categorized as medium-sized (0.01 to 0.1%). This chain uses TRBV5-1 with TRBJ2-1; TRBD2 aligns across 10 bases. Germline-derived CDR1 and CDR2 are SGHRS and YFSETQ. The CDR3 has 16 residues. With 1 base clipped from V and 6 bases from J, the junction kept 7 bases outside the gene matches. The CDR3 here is CASSLSLAGAGNEQFF. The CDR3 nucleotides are TGCGCCAGCAGCTTGTCCCTAGCGGGAGCGGGCAATGAGCAGTTCTTC.

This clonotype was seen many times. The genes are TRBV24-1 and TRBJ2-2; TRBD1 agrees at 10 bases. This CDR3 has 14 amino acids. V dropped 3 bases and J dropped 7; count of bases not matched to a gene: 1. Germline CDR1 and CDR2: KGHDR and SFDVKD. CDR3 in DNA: TGTGCCACCAGTGATGGGGACAGGGGCGGGGAGCTGTTTTTT. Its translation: CATSDGDRGGELFF.

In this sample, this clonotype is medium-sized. The CDR3 loop is CASSDSVYGYTF. The CDR3 region has the DNA TGCGCCAGCAGTGATTCAGTCTATGGCTACACCTTC. This chain uses TRBV10-2 with TRBJ1-2; D is unclear. With 3 bases removed from V and 4 bases from J, the gap between germline ends came to 6 bases. Germline-derived CDR1 and CDR2 are WSHSY and SAAADI. The CDR3 is 12 amino acids.

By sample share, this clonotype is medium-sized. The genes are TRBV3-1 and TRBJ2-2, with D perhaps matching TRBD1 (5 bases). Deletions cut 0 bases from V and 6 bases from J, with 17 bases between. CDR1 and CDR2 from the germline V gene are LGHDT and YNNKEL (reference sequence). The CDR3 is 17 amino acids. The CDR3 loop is CASSQEGASAFPGELFF. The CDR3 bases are TGTGCCAGCAGCCAAGAAGGGGCTAGTGCGTTTCCCGGGGAGCTGTTTTTT.

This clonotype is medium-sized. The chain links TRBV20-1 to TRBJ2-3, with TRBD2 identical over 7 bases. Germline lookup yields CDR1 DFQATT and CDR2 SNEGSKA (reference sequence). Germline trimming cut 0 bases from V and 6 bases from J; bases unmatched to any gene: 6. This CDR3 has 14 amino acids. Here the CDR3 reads CSARDGREWDTQYF. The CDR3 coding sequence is TGCAGTGCTAGAGATGGGCGGGAGTGGGATACGCAGTATTTT.

Here the CDR3 reads CATSDLPGSEQFF. CDR3 DNA sequence: TGTGCCACCAGTGATTTGCCGGGGAGTGAGCAGTTCTTC. This chain connects TRBV24-1 to TRBJ2-1; possibly TRBD2 for D (5 bases). The germline V and J ends were trimmed by 0 bases and 9 bases, with 8 bases remaining between them. Germline V CDR1 and CDR2: KGHDR, SFDVKD. The length of the CDR3 is 13 residues.

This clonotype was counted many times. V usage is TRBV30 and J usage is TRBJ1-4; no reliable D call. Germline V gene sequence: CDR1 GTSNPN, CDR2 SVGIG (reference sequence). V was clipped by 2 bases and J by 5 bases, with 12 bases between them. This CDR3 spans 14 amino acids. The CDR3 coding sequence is TGTGCCTGGAGTCACTCCCGAAACAATGAAAAACTGTTTTTT. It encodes CAWSHSRNNEKLFF.

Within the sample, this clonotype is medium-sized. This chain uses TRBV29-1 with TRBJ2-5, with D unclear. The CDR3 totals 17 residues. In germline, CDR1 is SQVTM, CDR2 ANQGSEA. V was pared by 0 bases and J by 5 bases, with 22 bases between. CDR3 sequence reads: CSVEEGKGRRESETQYF. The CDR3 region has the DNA TGCAGCGTTGAAGAGGGAAAGGGCCGAAGAGAGAGCGAGACCCAGTACTTC. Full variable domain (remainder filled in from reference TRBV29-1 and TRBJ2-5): SAVISQKPSRDICQRGTSLTIQCQVDSQVTMMFWYRQQPGQSLTLIATANQGSEATYESGFVIDKFPISRPNLTFSTLTVSNMSPEDSSIYLCSVEEGKGRRESETQYFGPGTRLLVL.

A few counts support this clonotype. The CDR3 reads CASSSGWEESNEQYF. In DNA form, the CDR3 reads TGTGCCAGCAGCTCAGGCTGGGAAGAGTCAAACGAGCAGTACTTC. The gene calls are TRBV7-9 and TRBJ2-7; D unclear. The ends were cut back, 4 bases at V and 5 bases at J, with 18 bases in the middle. The germline gives CDR1 SEHNR, CDR2 FQNEAQ (reference sequence). The CDR3 is 15 amino acids.

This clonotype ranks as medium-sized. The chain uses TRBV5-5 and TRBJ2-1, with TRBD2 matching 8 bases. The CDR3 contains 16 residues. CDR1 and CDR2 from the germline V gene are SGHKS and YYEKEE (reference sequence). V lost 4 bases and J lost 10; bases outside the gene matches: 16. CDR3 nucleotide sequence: TGTGCCAGCAGCCACTTGGCCGCCCTAGCGGGTCAGGAGCAGTTCTTC. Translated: CASSHLAALAGQEQFF.

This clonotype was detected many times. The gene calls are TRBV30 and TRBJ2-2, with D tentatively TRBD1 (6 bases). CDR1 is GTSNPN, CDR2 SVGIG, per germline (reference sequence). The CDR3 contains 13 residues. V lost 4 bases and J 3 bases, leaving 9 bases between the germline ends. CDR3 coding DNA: TGTGCCTGGAACAGGGAACACACCGGGGAGCTGTTTTTT. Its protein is CAWNREHTGELFF.

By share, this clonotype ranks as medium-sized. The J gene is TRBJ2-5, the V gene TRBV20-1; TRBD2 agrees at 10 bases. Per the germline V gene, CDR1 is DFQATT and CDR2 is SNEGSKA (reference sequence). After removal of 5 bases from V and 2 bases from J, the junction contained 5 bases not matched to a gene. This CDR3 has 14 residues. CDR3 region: CSARTSGDQETQYF. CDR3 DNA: TGCAGTGCTCGGACTAGCGGTGATCAAGAGACCCAGTACTTC.

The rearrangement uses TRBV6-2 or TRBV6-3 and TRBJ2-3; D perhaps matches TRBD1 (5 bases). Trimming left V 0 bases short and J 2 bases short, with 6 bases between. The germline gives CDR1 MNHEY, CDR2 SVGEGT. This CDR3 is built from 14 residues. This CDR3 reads CASSYSGHTDTQYF. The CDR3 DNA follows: TGTGCCAGCAGTTACTCAGGACACACAGATACGCAGTATTTT.

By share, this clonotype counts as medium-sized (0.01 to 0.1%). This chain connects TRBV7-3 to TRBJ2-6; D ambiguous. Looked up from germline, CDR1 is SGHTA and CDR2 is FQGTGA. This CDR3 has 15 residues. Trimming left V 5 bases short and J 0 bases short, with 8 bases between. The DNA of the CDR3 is TGTGCCAGCAGCCCAACGGACTCTGGGGCCAACGTCCTGACTTTC. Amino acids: CASSPTDSGANVLTF.

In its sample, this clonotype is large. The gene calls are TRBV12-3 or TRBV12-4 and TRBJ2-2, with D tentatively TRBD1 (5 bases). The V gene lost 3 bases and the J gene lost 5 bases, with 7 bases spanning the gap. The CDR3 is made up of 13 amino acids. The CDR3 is CASSLRQTGELFF. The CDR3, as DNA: TGTGCCAGCAGTTTGCGACAGACCGGGGAGCTGTTTTTT.

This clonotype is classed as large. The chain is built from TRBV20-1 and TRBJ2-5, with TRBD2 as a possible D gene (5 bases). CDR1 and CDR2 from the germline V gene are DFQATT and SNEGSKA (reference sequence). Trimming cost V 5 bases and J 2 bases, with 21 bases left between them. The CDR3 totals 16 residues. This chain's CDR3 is CSAAPLDRSGQETQYF. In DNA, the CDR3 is TGCAGTGCTGCGCCATTGGATCGGTCGGGGCAAGAGACCCAGTACTTC.

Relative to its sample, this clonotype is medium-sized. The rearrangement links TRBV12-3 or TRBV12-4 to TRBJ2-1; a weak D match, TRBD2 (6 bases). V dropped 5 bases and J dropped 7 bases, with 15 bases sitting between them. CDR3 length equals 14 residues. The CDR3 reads CASSTRLVGNEQFF. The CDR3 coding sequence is TGTGCCAGCAGTACCCGACTAGTAGGGAATGAGCAGTTCTTC.